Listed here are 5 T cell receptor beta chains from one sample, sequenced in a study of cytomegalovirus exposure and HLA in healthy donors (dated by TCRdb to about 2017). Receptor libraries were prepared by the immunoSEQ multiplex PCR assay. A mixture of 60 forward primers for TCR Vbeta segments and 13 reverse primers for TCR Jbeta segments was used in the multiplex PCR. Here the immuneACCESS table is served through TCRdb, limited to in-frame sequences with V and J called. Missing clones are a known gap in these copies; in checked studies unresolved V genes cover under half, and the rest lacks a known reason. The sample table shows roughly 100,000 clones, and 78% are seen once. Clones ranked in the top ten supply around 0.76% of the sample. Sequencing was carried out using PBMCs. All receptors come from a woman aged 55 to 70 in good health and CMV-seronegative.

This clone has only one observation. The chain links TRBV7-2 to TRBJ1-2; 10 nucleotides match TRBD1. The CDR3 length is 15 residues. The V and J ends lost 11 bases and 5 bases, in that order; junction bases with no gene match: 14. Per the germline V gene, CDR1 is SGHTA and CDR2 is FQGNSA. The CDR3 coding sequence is TGTGCCTTCCGCGGACAGGGGGAAGGGTCGTATGGCTACACCTTC. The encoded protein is CAFRGQGEGSYGYTF.

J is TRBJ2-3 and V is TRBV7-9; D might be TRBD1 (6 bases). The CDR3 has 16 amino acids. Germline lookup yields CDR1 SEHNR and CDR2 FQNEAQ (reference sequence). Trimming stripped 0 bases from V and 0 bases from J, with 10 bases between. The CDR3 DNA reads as TGTGCCAGCAGCTTAGCCTTCAGGGGAAGCACAGATACGCAGTATTTT. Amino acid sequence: CASSLAFRGSTDTQYF.

The CDR3 bases are TGTGCCAGCACCGCCGGGACAGAGGTCTACGAGCAGTACTTC. This gives the protein CASTAGTEVYEQYF. This chain joins TRBV28 and TRBJ2-7; the match to TRBD1 covers 7 bases. V lost 7 bases to trimming and J lost 3 bases; unmatched junction nucleotides: 9. CDR1 MDHEN and CDR2 SYDVKM come from the germline V gene. The CDR3 runs 14 residues.

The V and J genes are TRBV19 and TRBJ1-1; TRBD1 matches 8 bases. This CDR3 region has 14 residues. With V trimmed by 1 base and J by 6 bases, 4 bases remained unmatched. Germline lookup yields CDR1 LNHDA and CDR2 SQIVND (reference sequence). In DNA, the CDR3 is TGTGCCAGTAGTATAGGGGGGACAGGAGCTGAAGCTTTCTTT. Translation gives CASSIGGTGAEAFF.

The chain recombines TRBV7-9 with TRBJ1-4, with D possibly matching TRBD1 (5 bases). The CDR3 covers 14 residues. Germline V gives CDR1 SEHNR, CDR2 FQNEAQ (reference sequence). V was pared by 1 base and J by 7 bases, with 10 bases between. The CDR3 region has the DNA TGTGCCAGCAGCTTAGGACAGTGGAGTGAAAAACTGTTTTTT. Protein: CASSLGQWSEKLFF.